The rows below give T cell receptor beta chains drawn from one sample of a study of T cell responses to AZD1222 COVID-19 vaccine. Sequencing used immunoSEQ multiplex PCR; TCRdb keeps in-frame clones, though not all of them. The sample carries tens of thousands of clones, approximately 82% recorded once. The material was peripheral blood, obtained on day 0 of AZD1222 vaccination. These receptors all stem from an adult in good health. CDR3s leave out the opening cysteine and the closing phenylalanine or tryptophan. The order of the fields is J gene, V gene, CDR3 protein.

TRBJ2-3 | TRBV3-1/TRBV3-2 | ASSNTDTQY
TRBJ2-7 | TRBV5-1 | ASSSLFSLSYEQY
TRBJ2-7 | TRBV18 | ASSPKRSSYEQY
TRBJ1-6 | TRBV6-5 | ASSTQTEEGSPLH
TRBJ2-3 | TRBV29-1 | SARTEAPSTDTQY
TRBJ1-2 | TRBV18 | ASARQEDGYT
TRBJ2-6 | TRBV7-6 | ASSFWPTSGANVLT
TRBJ2-6 | TRBV24-1 | ATGGGSGANVLT
TRBJ2-7 | TRBV21-1 | ASKTGTGGYYEQY
TRBJ2-7 | TRBV4-3 | ASSQQLAGTYEQY
TRBJ1-2 | TRBV18 | ASSPTGGEGYGYT
TRBJ2-3 | TRBV14 | ASSQVRADTQY
TRBJ1-3 | TRBV19 | ASSLQGLGNTIY
TRBJ2-7 | TRBV11-2 | ASSSGPRVGEQY
TRBJ2-3 | TRBV5-4 | ASSFTLLAGRTDTQY
TRBJ2-1 | TRBV28 | ASSSWTGPSYNEQF
TRBJ2-7 | TRBV6-5 | ASSYSRGSYEQY
TRBJ2-5 | TRBV28 | ASSLGLAGVLETQY
TRBJ1-2 | TRBV30 | AWSPSWGQGIYYGYT
TRBJ1-2 | TRBV2 | ATGGRHGYT
TRBJ1-4 | TRBV18 | ASSPYGEANEKLF
TRBJ1-2 | TRBV24-1 | ATSDQDRGQSYGYT
TRBJ2-5 | TRBV7-9 | ASSLAGAETQY
TRBJ1-6 | TRBV3-1/TRBV3-2 | ASSQAGGHSPLH
TRBJ2-3 | TRBV18 | ASSGTSGSTDTQY
TRBJ2-1 | TRBV19 | ASSIDLGGVEQF
TRBJ2-3 | TRBV10-3 | ATVLAGVTDTQY
TRBJ1-2 | TRBV25-1 | ASSEPGQGIGYGYT
TRBJ1-2 | TRBV12-5 | ASGLNYGYT
TRBJ2-3 | TRBV9 | ASSVAAGPTDTQY
TRBJ2-7 | TRBV15 | ATSRGKGHEQY
TRBJ2-1 | TRBV20-1 | SASGTNEQF
TRBJ2-1 | TRBV12-3/TRBV12-4 | ASSSGKPNEQF
TRBJ2-1 | TRBV5-8 | ASSLGTSGVNEQF
TRBJ2-3 | TRBV13 | ASSPQGAWEQY
TRBJ2-3 | TRBV18 | ASSPPAGTDTQY
TRBJ1-5 | TRBV11-2 | ASSLIGGAGQPQH